This entry concerns a single T cell receptor (beta chain). Original processing methods: Reference gene primers were amplified, and this amplification served to estimate nucleated cell counts. Here immunoSEQ multiplex PCR was the method, and the copy in TCRdb shows in-frame clones only, minus some. The V and J calls and clone size are taken from that table; D and trimming were inferred from the DNA. This sample has 61,000 or so clones, with around nine tenths found just once. This specimen belongs to a study of blood T cell repertoires in COVID-19. Study-level background: Samples taken during acute and convalescent COVID-19 were collected in the United States, Italy and Spain. PBMCs, B-cell-depleted T cells, or T cells provided the cDNA or gDNA that made up the material.

The CDR3 length is 18 residues. Per germline, CDR1 SNHLY and CDR2 FYNNEI. The trim removed 10 bases at V and 2 bases at J, leaving 14 bases unmatched. This chain connects TRBV2 to TRBJ2-3, with 14 bases fitting TRBD2. The sample comprised peripheral blood. This receptor was obtained from a woman older than 75 with active COVID-19. CDR3 region: CANRQGGLAGGFTDTQYF. The CDR3, as DNA: TGTGCCAACAGACAGGGTGGACTAGCGGGGGGATTCACAGATACGCAGTATTTT.